Given below is one TCR beta chain in context. CDR1 MNHEY and CDR2 SVGAGI come from the germline V gene. J gave up 7 bases and V 7 bases, and 9 bases lay outside the gene matches. The CDR3 runs 13 residues. Source study methods: Nucleated cell number was recorded as an estimate derived from reference gene primer amplification. Assay used: immunoSEQ multiplex PCR; TCRdb lists only in-frame clones, some missing. D and trimming were read from the DNA, whereas the V and J calls and clone size are those reported in that table. The sample lists over 85,000 clones; 65% to 80% were seen once. The sample is drawn from a study of blood T cell repertoires in COVID-19. Study-wide context: Both acute and convalescent COVID-19 samples were obtained from the United States, Italy and Spain. In each case, the material was cDNA or gDNA derived from T cells, B-cell-depleted T cells, or PBMCs.

The chain is built from TRBV6-5 and TRBJ2-7; 8 nucleotides align to TRBD2. This TCR was recovered from a woman in her fifties or sixties with acute or convalescent COVID-19. The specimen sequenced was peripheral blood. The chain's CDR3 is CASMSGSSSEQYF. In DNA form, the CDR3 reads TGTGCCAGCATGAGCGGGAGTTCCAGTGAGCAGTACTTC.